This T cell receptor (beta chain) was recovered during a study of T cells in narcolepsy. Study-wide results and caveats: HCRT-specific and TRIB2-specific autoreactive clonotypes appeared among same-patient CSF and blood CD4+ clonotypes.

Of note for this clone: The antigen remains undetermined.

CDR1 and CDR2 (germline): MGHRA, YSYEKL. Trimming took 3 bases from V and 1 from J, leaving 13 bases between them. The CDR3 is made up of 17 amino acids. TCRdb's copy holds only in-frame clones and misses some; the assay was immunoSEQ multiplex PCR. The table has about 40,000 clones, about 85% seen once. The V gene is TRBV4-1, the J gene TRBJ2-6; D tentatively fits TRBD1 or TRBD2 (5 bases each). This sequence was found in a human donor with narcolepsy. Sequencing was carried out using CD45RA- memory CD4+ T cells from PBMCs. DNA of the CDR3: TGCGCCAGCAGCCACGGGGCGTTCCTTTCTGGGGCCAACGTCCTGACTTTC. Encoded protein: CASSHGAFLSGANVLTF.